The 11 T cell receptor beta chains in this list originate from one sample, sequenced in a study of blood T cell repertoires in COVID-19. Here immunoSEQ multiplex PCR was the method, and the copy in TCRdb shows in-frame clones only, minus some. Of more than 200,000 clones in the sample, 85% to 90% were seen once. Specimen: peripheral blood. The receptors were gathered from a woman in her fifties or sixties with acute or convalescent COVID-19.

The chain has TRBV5-1 and TRBJ2-3; TRBD2 matches 9 bases. CDR3 length: 16 amino acids. Losses at the gene ends were 0 bases for V and 4 bases for J; bases not matched to a gene: 6. Per the germline V gene, CDR1 is SGHRS and CDR2 is YFSETQ. CDR3 bases: TGCGCCAGCAGCTTGGCGGTTAGCGGGGGCTCAGATACGCAGTATTTT. Amino acid sequence: CASSLAVSGGSDTQYF.

V usage is TRBV18 and J usage is TRBJ2-5, with D possibly matching TRBD1 (5 bases). Germline V gene sequence: CDR1 KGHSH, CDR2 LQKENI. V was clipped by 2 bases and J by 2 bases, with 12 bases between them. The CDR3 consists of 15 residues. DNA for the CDR3: TGTGCCAGCTCACCATCCCAGGGAAAACAAGAGACCCAGTACTTC. Translated, it gives CASSPSQGKQETQYF.

This chain links TRBV27 with TRBJ1-1; D might be TRBD1 (6 bases). CDR1 is MNHEY and CDR2 is SMNVEV in the germline V gene (reference sequence). V dropped 5 bases and J dropped 5 bases, with 15 bases sitting between them. This CDR3 contains 14 residues. The CDR3 nucleotides are TGTGCCAGCAGTCGGGACACCGGAGTAACTGAAGCTTTCTTT. Translated: CASSRDTGVTEAFF.

The chain uses TRBV7-2 and TRBJ2-5; 7 nucleotides match TRBD1. V was clipped by 4 bases and J by 5 bases; unmatched bases: 19. Germline-derived CDR1 and CDR2 are SGHTA and FQGNSA. This CDR3 has 18 residues. The CDR3 protein is CASSSPRPNRGVGETQYF. CDR3 nucleotides: TGTGCCAGCAGCTCCCCCCGCCCCAACAGGGGCGTAGGGGAGACCCAGTACTTC.

The V and J genes are TRBV5-1 and TRBJ1-2; no clear D gene. The CDR3 has 13 residues. CDR1 and CDR2 from the germline V gene are SGHRS and YFSETQ. The ends were cut back, 6 bases at V and 1 base at J, with 10 bases in the middle. CDR3 bases: TGCGCCAGCACAGAGGTGGGTAACTATGGCTACACCTTC. Protein: CASTEVGNYGYTF. The full variable domain, in which reference TRBV5-1 and TRBJ1-2 provide the parts outside the CDR3, is KAGVTQTPRYLIKTRGQQVTLSCSPISGHRSVSWYQQTPGQGLQFLFEYFSETQRNKGNFPGRFSGRQFSNSRSEMNVSTLELGDSALYLCASTEVGNYGYTFGSGTRLTVV.

The gene calls are TRBV14 and TRBJ1-1; 7 bases fit TRBD1. The J segment lost 2 bases and the V segment lost 4 bases, leaving 7 bases of the junction unmatched. Germline V gives CDR1 SGHDN, CDR2 FVKESK. The CDR3 has 15 amino acids. The CDR3, as DNA: TGTGCCAGCAGCCGGTCCGGGACAGTTAACACTGAAGCTTTCTTT. As protein: CASSRSGTVNTEAFF.

This CDR3 is CASSIKTGDKTQYF. The CDR3 nucleotides are TGTGCCAGTAGTATTAAAACAGGGGACAAGACCCAGTACTTC. The V call is TRBV19, the J call TRBJ2-5, with 7 bases matching TRBD1. Losses at the gene ends were 3 bases for V and 6 bases for J; bases not matched to a gene: 7. The CDR3 spans 14 residues. Germline-derived CDR1 and CDR2 are LNHDA and SQIVND (reference sequence).

The chain couples TRBV19 to TRBJ2-1, with 7 bases identical to TRBD2. Germline V lookup: CDR1 LNHDA, CDR2 SQIVND (reference sequence). Trimming at V came to 7 bases and at J to 5 bases, leaving 8 bases not matched to a gene. This CDR3 has 14 amino acids. CDR3 residues: CASKWLAVDNEQFF. The CDR3 coding sequence is TGTGCCAGTAAGTGGCTAGCGGTCGACAATGAGCAGTTCTTC.

The chain has TRBV10-3 and TRBJ2-2; TRBD2 aligns across 7 bases. V shed 5 bases, J shed 0 bases, and the junction held 6 bases outside the gene matches. This CDR3 is 16 amino acids long. Germline V CDR1 and CDR2: ENHRY, SYGVKD. CDR3 DNA sequence: TGTGCCATCAGTTATTCTAGCGGAACGAACACCGGGGAGCTGTTTTTT. Translated, it gives CAISYSSGTNTGELFF.

Of note for this clone: The germline gene is not matched at one end of the junction; a read error may be the cause. The chain carries TRBV2 and TRBJ2-7, with 9 bases that match TRBD1. The CDR3 has 14 amino acids. Looked up from germline, CDR1 is SNHLY and CDR2 is FYNNEI. The CDR3 loop reads CAISRGQGNYEQYF. Here the CDR3 DNA reads TGTGCCATCAGTAGAGGACAGGGGAACTACGAGCAGTACTTC.

The chain is built from TRBV5-6 and TRBJ2-7; tentatively, D is TRBD2 (6 bases). Per the germline V gene, CDR1 is SGHDT and CDR2 is YYEEEE. With 6 bases removed from V and 5 bases from J, the gap between germline ends came to 15 bases. CDR3 length: 13 residues. The CDR3 sequence: CASTRVGGNEQYF. DNA of the CDR3: TGTGCCAGCACCCGAGTCGGGGGAAACGAGCAGTACTTC.